The clone carrying this TCR beta chain was detected ten times or more. The target antigen is unknown. The CDR3 is 15 amino acids. Trimming took off 6 bases at V and 4 bases at J, with 16 bases between the two ends. The sample is drawn from a study of T cells in Graves' hyperthyroidism and ophthalmopathy. RNA transcripts provided the source from which TCR beta CDR3 regions were amplified. First-round RT-PCR with HTBI primers amplified the TCR CDR3 region. TCRdb reanalysed the multiplex PCR reads using MiXCR and keeps one entry per CDR3 protein. There are approximately 560,000 distinct CDR3 sequences in the sample; around a sixth occur only once, and roughly 7.3% lies in the top ten. Study-wide findings and caveats: Ophthalmopathy prediction by the model preceded onset by a median approximately 6.1 months.

Researchers defined stable Graves' hyperthyroidism as no ophthalmopathy progression within 18 months. Based on clinical symptoms, serum thyroxine and TRAb, thyroid ultrasound and orbital computed tomography, diagnoses were reached. This TCR was recovered from a woman under 40 with Graves' hyperthyroidism. The material sequenced was blood. This chain uses TRBV12-3 or TRBV12-4 with TRBJ1-5, with D unresolved. CDR3 in DNA: TGTGCCAGCAGCCCCTTAGTGGGCGGGAATCAGCCCCAGCATTTT. Translation: CASSPLVGGNQPQHF.